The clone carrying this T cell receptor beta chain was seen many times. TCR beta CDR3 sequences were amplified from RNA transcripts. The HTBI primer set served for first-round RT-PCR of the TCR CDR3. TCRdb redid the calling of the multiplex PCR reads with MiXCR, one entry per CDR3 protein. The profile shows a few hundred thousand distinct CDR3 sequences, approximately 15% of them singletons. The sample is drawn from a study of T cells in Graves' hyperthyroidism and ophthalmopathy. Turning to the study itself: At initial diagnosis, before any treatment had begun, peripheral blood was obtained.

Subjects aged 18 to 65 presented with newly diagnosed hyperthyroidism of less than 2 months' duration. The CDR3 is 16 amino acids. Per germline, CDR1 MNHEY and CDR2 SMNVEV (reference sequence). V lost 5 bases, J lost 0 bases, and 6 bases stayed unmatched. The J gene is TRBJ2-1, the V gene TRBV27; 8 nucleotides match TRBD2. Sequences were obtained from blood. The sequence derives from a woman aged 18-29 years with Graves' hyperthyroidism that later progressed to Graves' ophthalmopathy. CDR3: CASSARLASSYNEQFF. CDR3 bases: TGTGCCAGCAGTGCCCGACTAGCGAGCTCCTACAATGAGCAGTTCTTC.